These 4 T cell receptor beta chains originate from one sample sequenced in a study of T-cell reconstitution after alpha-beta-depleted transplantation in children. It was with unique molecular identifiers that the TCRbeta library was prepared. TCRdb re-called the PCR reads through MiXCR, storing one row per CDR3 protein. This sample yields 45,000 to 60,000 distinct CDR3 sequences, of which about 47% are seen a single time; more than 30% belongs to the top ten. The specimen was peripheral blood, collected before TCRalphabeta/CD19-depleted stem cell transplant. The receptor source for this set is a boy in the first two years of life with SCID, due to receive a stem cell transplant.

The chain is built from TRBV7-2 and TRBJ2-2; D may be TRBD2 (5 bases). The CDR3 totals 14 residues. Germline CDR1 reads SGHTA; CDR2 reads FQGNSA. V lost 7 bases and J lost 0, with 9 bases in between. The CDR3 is CASKTGANTGELFF. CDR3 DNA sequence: TGTGCCAGCAAAACCGGGGCGAACACCGGGGAGCTGTTTTTT.

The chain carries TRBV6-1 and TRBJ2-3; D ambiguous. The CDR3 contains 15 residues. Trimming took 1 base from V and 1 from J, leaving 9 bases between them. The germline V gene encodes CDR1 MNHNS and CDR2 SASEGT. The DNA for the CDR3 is TGTGCCAGCAGTGAAGGGCTCCGGGGCACAGATACGCAGTATTTT. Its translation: CASSEGLRGTDTQYF.

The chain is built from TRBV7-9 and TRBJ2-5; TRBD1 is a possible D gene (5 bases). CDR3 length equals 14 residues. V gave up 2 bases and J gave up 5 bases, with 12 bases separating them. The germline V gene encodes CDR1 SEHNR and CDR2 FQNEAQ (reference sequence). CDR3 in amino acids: CASSLLGLGETQYF. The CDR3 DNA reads TGTGCCAGCAGCTTATTGGGGCTTGGCGAGACCCAGTACTTC.

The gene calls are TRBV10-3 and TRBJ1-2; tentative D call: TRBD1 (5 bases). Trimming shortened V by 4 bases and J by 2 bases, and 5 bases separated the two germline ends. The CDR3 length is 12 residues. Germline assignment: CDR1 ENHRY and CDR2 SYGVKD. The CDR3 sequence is CAISGGNYGYTF. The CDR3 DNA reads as TGTGCCATCAGTGGGGGGAACTATGGCTACACCTTC.